Below, one TCR beta chain is given with its context. These data belong to a study of blood T cell repertoires in COVID-19. Study context: Italy, Spain and the United States were the sources of the convalescent and acute COVID-19 samples. PBMCs, B-cell-depleted T cells, or T cells were the source of the cDNA or gDNA that made up the material.

TCRdb's table, derived via immunoSEQ multiplex PCR, lists solely in-frame clones and lacks some. The sample lists more than 75,000 clones; approximately 90% were seen once. The CDR3 runs to 14 residues. V was pared by 2 bases and J by 4 bases, with 2 bases of the junction left unmatched. The germline V gene has CDR1 SGHTA and CDR2 FQGNSA. The origin of this receptor is a woman of 80 years or more with active COVID-19. Source material: peripheral blood. This chain links TRBV7-2 with TRBJ2-3, with 8 bases matching TRBD2. In DNA form, the CDR3 reads TGTGCCAGCAGCTTAAGCGGGAGATCAGATACGCAGTATTTT. This encodes CASSLSGRSDTQYF.